The rows below give T cell receptor beta chains drawn from one sample of a study of shared clonotypes between healthy human individuals. Clones were read by immunoSEQ multiplex PCR, and TCRdb kept only the in-frame ones, dropping some. This table holds over a million clones, roughly 75% found once. Sequences were obtained from memory CD4+ T cells sorted from blood. The receptors derive from a young man in good health. The CDR3 runs from the conserved cysteine through the conserved F or W. A D gene is named only where the DNA matches it firmly. Not every row has a clone size; where given, it reads once, few, many or a size class.

TRBD1	NA	TRBV5-6	TRBJ1-1	15	TGTGCCAGCAGCTTGGTCGACAGGGATTACACTGAAGCTTTCTTT	CASSLVDRDYTEAFF
NA	NA	TRBV10-2	TRBJ2-7	13	TGCGCCAGCGCTTCGGGACCCCCATACGAGCAGTACTTC	CASASGPPYEQYF
TRBD1	NA	TRBV19	TRBJ2-5	17	TGTGCCAGTAGTAAAGGATGGACAGGGGATCCGCGAGAGACCCAGTACTTC	CASSKGWTGDPRETQYF
TRBD1	NA	TRBV14	TRBJ2-5	13	TGTGCCAGCAGCCGTACACAGGGGGAGACCCAGTACTTC	CASSRTQGETQYF
NA	NA	TRBV19	TRBJ1-5	17	TGTGCCAGTAGTACAGGGCTCTCTTTTTATGGCAATCAGCCCCAGCATTTT	CASSTGLSFYGNQPQHF
NA	NA	TRBV6-1	TRBJ2-7	14	TGTGCCAGCAGTGAGGGCCAGGGGCTCTACGAGCAGTACTTC	CASSEGQGLYEQYF
TRBD1	NA	TRBV6-6	TRBJ1-2	13	TGTGCCAGCAGTGGAAGGGGGCATTATGGCTACACCTTC	CASSGRGHYGYTF
TRBD2	NA	TRBV6-1	TRBJ2-7	16	TGTGCCAGCAGTGAAACTGCGGCGGGGGGGCCCTACGAGCAGTACTTC	CASSETAAGGPYEQYF
NA	NA	TRBV19	TRBJ2-5	14	TGTGCCAGTTCAACGGGGCCCCGGCAAGAGACCCAGTACTTC	CASSTGPRQETQYF
NA	NA	TRBV6-1	TRBJ2-7	11	TGTGCCAGCTGGATGGACAGGAGGGAGTGGTTC	CASWMDRREWF
NA	NA	TRBV6-5	TRBJ1-2	13	TGTGCCAGCAGACTAGACGGGAACTATGGCTACACCTTC	CASRLDGNYGYTF
NA	NA	TRBV18	TRBJ2-3	15	TGTGCCAGCTCACCAGCGGGCAGGGGAACAGATACGCAGTATTTT	CASSPAGRGTDTQYF
NA	once	TRBV7-2	TRBJ2-1	18	TGTGCCAGCAGCTTAGAAAGTTTAAGCGGGCCTTATCCCAATGAGCAGTTCTTC	CASSLESLSGPYPNEQFF
NA	NA	TRBV28	TRBJ1-1	13	TGTGCCAGCACCCTGGTTCTAGGGGATGAAGCTTTCTTT	CASTLVLGDEAFF
NA	NA	TRBV5-1	TRBJ2-5	13	TGCGCCAGCAGCTCCTTGTCTCAAGAGACCCAGTACTTC	CASSSLSQETQYF
NA	NA	TRBV10-3	TRBJ1-5	13	TGTGCCATCAGTGAGGAACAGGCTCAGCCCCAGCATTTT	CAISEEQAQPQHF
TRBD1	many	TRBV29-1	TRBJ1-2	13	TGCAGCGGTGTCCAAGGGACAGGAAATGGCTACACCTTC	CSGVQGTGNGYTF
TRBD1	NA	TRBV28	TRBJ1-2	15	TGTGCCAGCAGTTTAATGGACAGGGGGCCCTATGGCTACACCTTC	CASSLMDRGPYGYTF
TRBD1	NA	TRBV19	TRBJ2-2	16	TGTGCCAGTAGTTCCCCCGGGACAGGATTGGTAGGGGAGCTGTTTTTT	CASSSPGTGLVGELFF
NA	NA	TRBV18	TRBJ2-3	15	TGTGCCAGCTCACCAGGCACAGGGAGCACAGATACGCAGTATTTT	CASSPGTGSTDTQYF
NA	few	TRBV11-2	TRBJ2-4	16	TGTGCCAGCAGCTTAGATCGAGGAGGGGGAGGGGACATTCAGTACTTC	CASSLDRGGGGDIQYF
NA	NA	TRBV5-1	TRBJ2-1	17	TGCGCCAGCAGCTTGGGGACTACTCAAACCTCCTACAATGAGCAGTTCTTC	CASSLGTTQTSYNEQFF
TRBD1	NA	TRBV2	TRBJ1-1	17	TGTGCCAAACAGCGTGGCCAGGGGGCGAGTGGTGTCACTGAAGCTTTCTTT	CAKQRGQGASGVTEAFF
TRBD1	NA	TRBV2	TRBJ1-1	15	TGTGCCAGCAGTTCTCAGGGGGCAGAGAACACTGAAGCTTTCTTT	CASSSQGAENTEAFF
NA	NA	TRBV7-2	TRBJ2-5	15	TGTGCCAGCAGCTCCGGAGATTCTCCGGGGGAGACCCAGTACTTC	CASSSGDSPGETQYF
NA	NA	TRBV18	TRBJ1-2	15	TGTGCCAGCTCACCACGGGTCGGGGGCGACTATGGCTACACCTTC	CASSPRVGGDYGYTF
NA	NA	TRBV7-9	TRBJ2-7	13	TGTGCCAGCAGCTTAGTGTGGTCCTACGAGCAGTACTTC	CASSLVWSYEQYF
NA	NA	TRBV6-1	TRBJ2-1	14	TGTGCCAGCAGTGCTAGACCCCTTCTGGATGAGCAGTTCTTC	CASSARPLLDEQFF
NA	NA	TRBV7-2	TRBJ2-5	15	TGTGCCAGCAGCTTAGCGGGCAGGCCACAAGAGACCCAGTACTTC	CASSLAGRPQETQYF
NA	NA	TRBV2	TRBJ1-2	14	TGTGCCAGCAGTGAGGGGCAGACAAACTATGGCTACACCTTC	CASSEGQTNYGYTF
NA	NA	TRBV20-1	TRBJ1-6	11	TGCAGTGCTACAGGGAATTCACCCCTCCACTTT	CSATGNSPLHF
TRBD1	NA	TRBV5-1	TRBJ2-2	15	TGCGCCAGCAGCCTAACGACAGGGGATTTGCGGGAGCTGTTTTTT	CASSLTTGDLRELFF
NA	NA	TRBV6-6	TRBJ1-1	13	TGTGCCACCGAGCAGGGGCCGAACACTGAAGCTTTCTTT	CATEQGPNTEAFF
NA	many	TRBV28	TRBJ2-1	13	TGTGCCAGCAGTCGTGGTTCCTACAATGAGCAGTTCTTC	CASSRGSYNEQFF
TRBD1	NA	TRBV28	TRBJ2-7	14	TGTGCCAGCAGTATCCAAACAGGGGCCTACGAGCAGTACTTC	CASSIQTGAYEQYF
TRBD1	NA	TRBV6-1	TRBJ1-3	13	TGTGCCAGCGGACAGGACAGCCCAAACACCATATATTTT	CASGQDSPNTIYF
NA	NA	TRBV5-6	TRBJ2-7	14	TGTGCCAGCAGCTTAAACTTACAGGGCCTTCAGCAGTACTTC	CASSLNLQGLQQYF
NA	NA	TRBV7-2	TRBJ2-1	15	TGTGCCAGCAGCCTGGGGACTGTGACCTACAATGAGCAGTTCTTC	CASSLGTVTYNEQFF
TRBD1	NA	TRBV6-6	TRBJ1-2	11	TGTGCCAGCAACAGGGGGCCCTGGTACACCTTC	CASNRGPWYTF
NA	once	TRBV19	TRBJ2-1	16	TGTGCCAGTACCCCCTCAGGGAGAGCCTCCTACAATGAGCAGTTCTTC	CASTPSGRASYNEQFF
TRBD2	NA	TRBV7-2	TRBJ2-2	15	TGTGCCAGCAGCTTCACTAGCGGGGGGGCCGGGGAGCTGTTTTTT	CASSFTSGGAGELFF
TRBD2	NA	TRBV5-1	TRBJ2-1	16	TGCGCCAGCAGCTTGTTAGCGGGAGTTATGGTGAATGAGCAGTTCTTC	CASSLLAGVMVNEQFF
TRBD1	NA	TRBV5-6	TRBJ2-7	17	TGTGCCAGCAGCTTGCCACCGGGACAGGGTCACTCGTACGAGCAGTACTTC	CASSLPPGQGHSYEQYF
TRBD2	NA	TRBV2	TRBJ2-1	15	TGTGCCAGCAGTGGACTAGCGGGAGGGTCTAGTGAGCAGTTCTTC	CASSGLAGGSSEQFF